The source of this TCR beta chain is a study of blood T cell repertoires in COVID-19. Study details: COVID-19 samples from acute and convalescent phases originated in the United States, Italy and Spain. PBMCs, B-cell-depleted T cells, or T cells provided the cDNA or gDNA that made up the material.

Original processing methods: Nucleated cell number was recorded as an estimate derived from reference gene primer amplification. The assay was immunoSEQ multiplex PCR, and TCRdb's table has in-frame clones only and misses some. V, J and clone size derive from that table, while D and trimming were established from the DNA sequence. This table holds over 300,000 clones, approximately 85% found once. The CDR3 covers 13 residues. Germline lookup yields CDR1 MNHNS and CDR2 SASEGT. V lost 2 bases and J 3 bases, leaving 7 bases between the germline ends. The chain carries TRBV6-1 and TRBJ1-1; D call uncertain. Input material: peripheral blood. The sequence was obtained from a woman aged 50 to 65 with acute or convalescent COVID-19. DNA for the CDR3: TGTGCCAGCAGTGAAAGAACGGACACTGAAGCTTTCTTT. Protein product: CASSERTDTEAFF.